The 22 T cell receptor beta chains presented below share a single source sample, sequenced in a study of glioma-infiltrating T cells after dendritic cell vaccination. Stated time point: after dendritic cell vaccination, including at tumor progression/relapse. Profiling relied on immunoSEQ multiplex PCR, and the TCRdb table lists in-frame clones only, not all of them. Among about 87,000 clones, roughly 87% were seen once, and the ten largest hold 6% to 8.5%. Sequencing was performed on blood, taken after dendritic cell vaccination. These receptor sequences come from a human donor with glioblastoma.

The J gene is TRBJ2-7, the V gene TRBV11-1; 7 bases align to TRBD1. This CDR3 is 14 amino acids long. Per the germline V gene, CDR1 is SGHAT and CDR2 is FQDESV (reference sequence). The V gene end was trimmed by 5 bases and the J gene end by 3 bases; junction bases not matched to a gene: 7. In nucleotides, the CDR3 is TGTGCCAGCAGCCCTCCGGGACAGCTCTACGAGCAGTACTTC. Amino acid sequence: CASSPPGQLYEQYF.

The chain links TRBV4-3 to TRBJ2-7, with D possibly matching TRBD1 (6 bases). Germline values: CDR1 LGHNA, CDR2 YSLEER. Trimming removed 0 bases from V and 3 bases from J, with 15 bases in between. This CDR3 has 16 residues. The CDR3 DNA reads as TGCGCCAGCAGCCAAGATAGGGGGACCCCGAGCTACGAGCAGTACTTC. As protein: CASSQDRGTPSYEQYF.

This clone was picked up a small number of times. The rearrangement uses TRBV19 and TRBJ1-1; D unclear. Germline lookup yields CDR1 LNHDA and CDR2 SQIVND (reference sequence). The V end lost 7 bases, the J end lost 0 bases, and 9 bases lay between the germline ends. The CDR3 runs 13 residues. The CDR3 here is CASIGRMNTEAFF. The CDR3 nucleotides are TGTGCCAGTATCGGGAGAATGAACACTGAAGCTTTCTTT.

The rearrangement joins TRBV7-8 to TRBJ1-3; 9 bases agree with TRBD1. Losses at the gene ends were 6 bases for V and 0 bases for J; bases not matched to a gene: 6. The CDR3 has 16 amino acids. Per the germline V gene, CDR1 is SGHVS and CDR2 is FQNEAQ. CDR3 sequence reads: CASSLRQGVSGNTIYF. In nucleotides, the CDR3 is TGTGCCAGCAGTCTTAGACAGGGGGTCTCTGGAAACACCATATATTTT. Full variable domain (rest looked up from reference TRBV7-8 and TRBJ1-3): GAGVSQSPRYKVAKRGQDVALRCDPISGHVSLFWYQQALGQGPEFLTYFQNEAQLDKSGLPSDRFFAERPEGSVSTLKIQRTQQEDSAVYLCASSLRQGVSGNTIYFGEGSWLTVV.

In DNA form, the CDR3 reads TGCAGCGTTGAAATGGCAGGGGGCCGGACAGATACGCAGTATTTT. It yields the protein CSVEMAGGRTDTQYF. The genes are TRBV29-1 and TRBJ2-3; 8 positions match TRBD1. Germline loops: CDR1 SQVTM, CDR2 ANQGSEA. V shed 2 bases, J shed 3 bases, and the junction held 7 bases outside the gene matches. The CDR3 runs to 15 residues.

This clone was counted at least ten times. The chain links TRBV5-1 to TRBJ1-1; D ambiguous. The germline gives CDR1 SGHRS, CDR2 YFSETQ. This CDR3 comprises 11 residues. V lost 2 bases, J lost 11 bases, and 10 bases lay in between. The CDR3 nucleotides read TGCGCCAGCAGCTTCGGGTCAAAGGCTTTCTTT. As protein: CASSFGSKAFF.

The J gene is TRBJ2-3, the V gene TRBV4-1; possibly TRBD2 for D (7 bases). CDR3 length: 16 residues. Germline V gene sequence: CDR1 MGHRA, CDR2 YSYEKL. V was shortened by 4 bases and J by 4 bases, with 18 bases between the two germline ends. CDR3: CASSLSGGGRSDTQYF. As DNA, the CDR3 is TGCGCCAGCAGCCTTTCTGGGGGGGGCCGGTCAGATACGCAGTATTTT.

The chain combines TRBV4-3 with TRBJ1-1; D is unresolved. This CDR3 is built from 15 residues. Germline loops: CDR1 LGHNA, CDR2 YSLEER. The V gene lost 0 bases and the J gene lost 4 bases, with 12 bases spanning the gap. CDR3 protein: CASSQEGGVTTEAFF. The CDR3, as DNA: TGCGCCAGCAGCCAAGAAGGCGGGGTGACCACTGAAGCTTTCTTT.

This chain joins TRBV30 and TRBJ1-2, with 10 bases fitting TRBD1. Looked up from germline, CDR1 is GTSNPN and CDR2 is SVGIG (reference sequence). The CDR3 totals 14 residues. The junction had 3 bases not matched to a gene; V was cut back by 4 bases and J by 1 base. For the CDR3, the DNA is TGTGCCTGGATCCGGACAGGGGGTAACTATGGCTACACCTTC. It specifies CAWIRTGGNYGYTF.

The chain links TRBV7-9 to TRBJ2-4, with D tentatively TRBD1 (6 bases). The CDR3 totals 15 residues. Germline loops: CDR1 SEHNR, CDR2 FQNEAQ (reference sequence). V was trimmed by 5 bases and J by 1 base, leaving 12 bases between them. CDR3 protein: CASSILTGAKNIQYF. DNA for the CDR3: TGTGCCAGCAGCATCCTGACAGGTGCCAAAAACATTCAGTACTTC.

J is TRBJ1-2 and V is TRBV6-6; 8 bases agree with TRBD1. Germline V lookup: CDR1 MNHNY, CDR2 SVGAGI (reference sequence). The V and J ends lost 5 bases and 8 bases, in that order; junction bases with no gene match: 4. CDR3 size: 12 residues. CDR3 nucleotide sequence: TGTGCCAGCAGTAACGGACAGGGAGGCTACACCTTC. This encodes CASSNGQGGYTF.

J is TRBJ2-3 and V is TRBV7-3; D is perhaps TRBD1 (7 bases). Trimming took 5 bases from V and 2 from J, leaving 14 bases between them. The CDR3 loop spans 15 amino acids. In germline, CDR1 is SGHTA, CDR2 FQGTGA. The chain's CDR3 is CASSQGGRDTDTQYF. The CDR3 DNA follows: TGTGCCAGCAGCCAGGGGGGCAGGGACACAGATACGCAGTATTTT.

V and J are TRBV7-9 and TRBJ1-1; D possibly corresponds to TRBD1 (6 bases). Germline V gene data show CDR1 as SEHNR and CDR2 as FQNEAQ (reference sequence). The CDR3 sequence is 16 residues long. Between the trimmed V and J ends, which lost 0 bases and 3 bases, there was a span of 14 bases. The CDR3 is CASSLASGEGDTEAFF. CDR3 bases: TGTGCCAGCAGCTTAGCGTCCGGGGAGGGGGACACTGAAGCTTTCTTT.

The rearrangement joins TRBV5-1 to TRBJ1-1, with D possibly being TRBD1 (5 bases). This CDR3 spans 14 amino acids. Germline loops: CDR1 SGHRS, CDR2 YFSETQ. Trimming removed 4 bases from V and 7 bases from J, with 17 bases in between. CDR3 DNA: TGCGCCAGCAGCCTTGACGGGGGGGTGAGTGAAGCTTTCTTT. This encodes CASSLDGGVSEAFF.

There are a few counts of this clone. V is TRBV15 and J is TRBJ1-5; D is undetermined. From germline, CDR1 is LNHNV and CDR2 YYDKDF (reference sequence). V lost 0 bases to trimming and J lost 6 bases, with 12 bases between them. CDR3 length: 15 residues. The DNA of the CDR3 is TGTGCCACCAGCAGAGATGTACGGAGCGTTCAGCCCCAGCATTTT. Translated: CATSRDVRSVQPQHF.

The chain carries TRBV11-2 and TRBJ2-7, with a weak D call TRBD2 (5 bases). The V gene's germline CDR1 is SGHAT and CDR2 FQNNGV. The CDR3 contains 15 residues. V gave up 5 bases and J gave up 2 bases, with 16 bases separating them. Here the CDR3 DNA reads TGTGCCAGCAGCCTGGCGTCGGGGTCCCCCTACGAGCAGTACTTC. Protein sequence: CASSLASGSPYEQYF.

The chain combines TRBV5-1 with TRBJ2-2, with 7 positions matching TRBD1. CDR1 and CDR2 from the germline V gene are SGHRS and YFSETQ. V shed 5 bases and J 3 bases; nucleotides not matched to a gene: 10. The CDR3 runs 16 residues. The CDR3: CASSSRQGVDTGELFF. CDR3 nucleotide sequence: TGCGCCAGCAGTTCCCGACAGGGTGTCGACACCGGGGAGCTGTTTTTT.

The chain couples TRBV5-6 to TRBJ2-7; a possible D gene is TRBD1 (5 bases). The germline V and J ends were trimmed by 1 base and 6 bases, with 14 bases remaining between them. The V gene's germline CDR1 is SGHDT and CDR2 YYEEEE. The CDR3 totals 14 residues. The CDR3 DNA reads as TGTGCCAGCAGCTTGATAGCTCCTGGGGCCGAGCAGTACTTC. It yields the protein CASSLIAPGAEQYF.

The CDR3 DNA reads as TGTGCCAGCAGTTTATCGGGCGGAGGGAACACTGAAGCTTTCTTT. Its translation is CASSLSGGGNTEAFF. This sequence joins TRBV27 and TRBJ1-1; no firm D call. This CDR3 has 15 amino acids. The ends were cut back, 0 bases at V and 1 base at J, with 9 bases in the middle. Germline CDR1 MNHEY, CDR2 SMNVEV (reference sequence).

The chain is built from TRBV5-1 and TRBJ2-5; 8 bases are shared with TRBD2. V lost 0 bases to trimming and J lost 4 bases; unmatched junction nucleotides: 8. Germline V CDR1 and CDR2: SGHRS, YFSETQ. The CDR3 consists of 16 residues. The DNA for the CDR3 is TGCGCCAGCAGCTTGGTTGTCGGGGGGGCCGGAGAGACCCAGTACTTC. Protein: CASSLVVGGAGETQYF.

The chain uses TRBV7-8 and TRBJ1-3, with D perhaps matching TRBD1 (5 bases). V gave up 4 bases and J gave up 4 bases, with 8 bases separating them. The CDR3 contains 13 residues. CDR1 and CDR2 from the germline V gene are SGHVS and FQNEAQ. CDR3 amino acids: CASSYNRGNTIYF. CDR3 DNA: TGTGCCAGCAGCTACAACAGGGGAAACACCATATATTTT.

CDR3 amino acids: CASSRGTANTGELFF. DNA for the CDR3: TGTGCCAGCAGTCGAGGGACAGCCAACACCGGGGAGCTGTTTTTT. The rearrangement uses TRBV6-1 and TRBJ2-2, with 7 bases matching TRBD1. The germline V gene has CDR1 MNHNS and CDR2 SASEGT. CDR3 size: 15 residues. V dropped 5 bases and J dropped 2; count of bases not matched to a gene: 5.